This is a list of T cell receptor beta chains from one sample in a study of patients with pleural tuberculosis. TCRdb reprocessed the reads with MiXCR, giving one entry per CDR3 protein. The sample has under 65,000 distinct CDR3 sequences; about 7.9% are singletons. Every receptor here comes from a human donor with pleural tuberculosis. The CDR3 runs from the conserved cysteine through the conserved F or W. Fields, in order: clone size, D gene, V gene, J gene, CDR3 DNA, CDR3 protein. The D gene is left open where the match is weak. Expanded clones get a size class; other rows say once, few or many, or leave the size out.

clone_size: many; d_call: NA; v_call: TRBV2; j_call: TRBJ1-2; cdr3_nt: TGTGCCAGCACTCCGGATGGGACCCTAAACTATGGCTACACCTTC; cdr3_aa: CASTPDGTLNYGYTF
clone_size: few; d_call: NA; v_call: TRBV13; j_call: TRBJ2-1; cdr3_nt: TGTGCCAGCAGCTTACGAGGAGCGTCCCTCGAGCAGTTCTTC; cdr3_aa: CASSLRGASLEQFF
clone_size: NA; d_call: NA; v_call: TRBV11-1; j_call: TRBJ2-7; cdr3_nt: TGTGCCAGCAGCTTACGGGAAAAGAGATACGAGCAGTACTTC; cdr3_aa: CASSLREKRYEQYF
clone_size: many; d_call: NA; v_call: TRBV3-1; j_call: TRBJ1-1; cdr3_nt: TGTGCCAGCAGCCAGGGGTTAGGTGGCACTGAAGCTTTCTTT; cdr3_aa: CASSQGLGGTEAFF
clone_size: many; d_call: NA; v_call: TRBV18; j_call: TRBJ1-1; cdr3_nt: TGTGCCAGCTCACCACAGGGAACGGTTGACACTGAAGCTTTCTTT; cdr3_aa: CASSPQGTVDTEAFF
clone_size: many; d_call: NA; v_call: TRBV3-1; j_call: TRBJ1-1; cdr3_nt: TGTGCCAGCAGACAGGGACTAACTGAAGCTTTCTTT; cdr3_aa: CASRQGLTEAFF
clone_size: many; d_call: NA; v_call: TRBV2; j_call: TRBJ1-2; cdr3_nt: TGTGCCAGCAGTGAATACCCGGGGAGAAGTGGTGGCTACACCTTC; cdr3_aa: CASSEYPGRSGGYTF
clone_size: many; d_call: TRBD1; v_call: TRBV13; j_call: TRBJ2-2; cdr3_nt: TGTGCCAGCAGCCCTGACAGGGGGGAGAACACCGGGGAGCTGTTTTTT; cdr3_aa: CASSPDRGENTGELFF
clone_size: few; d_call: TRBD2; v_call: TRBV4-2; j_call: TRBJ2-3; cdr3_nt: TGTGCCAGCAGCCTCGGACTAGCGGATACAGATACGCAGTATTTT; cdr3_aa: CASSLGLADTDTQYF
clone_size: many; d_call: TRBD1; v_call: TRBV20-1; j_call: TRBJ1-5; cdr3_nt: TGCAGTGCTAGTAACCCGGGACAGGGACGGGAGCCCCAGCATTTT; cdr3_aa: CSASNPGQGREPQHF
clone_size: many; d_call: NA; v_call: TRBV24-1; j_call: TRBJ2-1; cdr3_nt: TGTGCCACCAGTGATGAGGGAGGCCCGGGCAATGAGCAGTTCTTC; cdr3_aa: CATSDEGGPGNEQFF
clone_size: many; d_call: TRBD2; v_call: TRBV3-1; j_call: TRBJ2-1; cdr3_nt: TGTGCCAGCACCGGGACTAGCGGGAGTTCTGAGCAGTTCTTC; cdr3_aa: CASTGTSGSSEQFF
clone_size: many; d_call: NA; v_call: TRBV2; j_call: TRBJ1-6; cdr3_nt: TGTGCCAGCAGTGAAAATAGGCAGGGTAATTCACCCCTCCACTTT; cdr3_aa: CASSENRQGNSPLHF
clone_size: NA; d_call: TRBD2; v_call: TRBV11-2; j_call: TRBJ2-1; cdr3_nt: TGTGCCAGCAACGACGGGAGGGCCCTCTACAATGAGCAGTTCTTC; cdr3_aa: CASNDGRALYNEQFF
clone_size: few; d_call: NA; v_call: TRBV21-1; j_call: TRBJ2-1; cdr3_nt: TGTGCCAGCAGCAAGACTAGGGGACCAAGGAGCTCCTACAATGAGCAGTTCTTC; cdr3_aa: CASSKTRGPRSSYNEQFF
clone_size: many; d_call: NA; v_call: TRBV27; j_call: TRBJ1-1; cdr3_nt: TGTGCCAGCAGTCCCCGGCCGGGAAGAGAAGCTTTCTTT; cdr3_aa: CASSPRPGREAFF
clone_size: many; d_call: NA; v_call: TRBV28; j_call: TRBJ1-4; cdr3_nt: TGTGCCAGCAGTTTATGGGCCGGTAGTGGTGGTGAAAAACTGTTTTTT; cdr3_aa: CASSLWAGSGGEKLFF
clone_size: NA; d_call: NA; v_call: TRBV10-2; j_call: TRBJ2-1; cdr3_nt: TGCGCCAGCAGTGATTTAGATGAGCAGTTCTTC; cdr3_aa: CASSDLDEQFF
clone_size: many; d_call: NA; v_call: TRBV28; j_call: TRBJ2-1; cdr3_nt: TGTGCCAGCAGTTCCGGGAACTACAATGAGCAGTTCTTC; cdr3_aa: CASSSGNYNEQFF
clone_size: NA; d_call: NA; v_call: TRBV20-1; j_call: TRBJ1-6; cdr3_nt: TGCAGTGCTAGCAGGGACACCAATTATAATTCACCCCTCCACTTT; cdr3_aa: CSASRDTNYNSPLHF
clone_size: NA; d_call: NA; v_call: TRBV11-1; j_call: TRBJ2-5; cdr3_nt: TGTGCCAGCAGCTTTGGGCTTATGTGGGGCTTCCAAGAGACCCAGTACTTC; cdr3_aa: CASSFGLMWGFQETQYF
clone_size: many; d_call: NA; v_call: TRBV3-1; j_call: TRBJ2-5; cdr3_nt: TGTGCCAGCAGCCAAGATCCGCGGTGGAAGACCCAGTACTTC; cdr3_aa: CASSQDPRWKTQYF
clone_size: many; d_call: NA; v_call: TRBV19; j_call: TRBJ2-1; cdr3_nt: TGTGCCAGTACCCGGGATGGCTCCCAGTTCTTC; cdr3_aa: CASTRDGSQFF
clone_size: many; d_call: NA; v_call: TRBV6-2/TRBV6-3; j_call: TRBJ1-4; cdr3_nt: TGTGCCAGCAGTTACGGCGGGGTGTCAAATGAAAAACTGTTTTTT; cdr3_aa: CASSYGGVSNEKLFF
clone_size: many; d_call: NA; v_call: TRBV5-6; j_call: TRBJ2-5; cdr3_nt: TGTGCCAGCAGCTATGGGGGTGATGAGACCCAGTACTTC; cdr3_aa: CASSYGGDETQYF
clone_size: large; d_call: TRBD2; v_call: TRBV19; j_call: TRBJ2-1; cdr3_nt: TGTGCCAGTAAAGCGGGAGGTTTCTCCTACAATGAGCAGTTCTTC; cdr3_aa: CASKAGGFSYNEQFF
clone_size: NA; d_call: TRBD2; v_call: TRBV20-1; j_call: TRBJ2-1; cdr3_nt: TGCAGTGCTCGTGGACTAGCGGGAGTAAAGGATGGGCAGTTCTTC; cdr3_aa: CSARGLAGVKDGQFF
clone_size: few; d_call: NA; v_call: TRBV5-4; j_call: TRBJ1-3; cdr3_nt: TGTGCCAGCAGCTTGGGGCAGGGAACCGCTGAGGATGGAAACACCATATATTTT; cdr3_aa: CASSLGQGTAEDGNTIYF
clone_size: many; d_call: TRBD2; v_call: TRBV5-1; j_call: TRBJ2-3; cdr3_nt: TGCGCCAGCAGCTTTCTTGCGGGAGCTGGAGATACGCAGTATTTT; cdr3_aa: CASSFLAGAGDTQYF
clone_size: many; d_call: TRBD1; v_call: TRBV20-1; j_call: TRBJ1-5; cdr3_nt: TGCAGTGCTAGGGACAGGGAATACAAATCGGGGCCCCAGCATTTT; cdr3_aa: CSARDREYKSGPQHF
clone_size: few; d_call: TRBD2; v_call: TRBV11-2; j_call: TRBJ2-1; cdr3_nt: TGTGCCAGCAGTTTCGGACTAGCGGTCTATGAGCAGTTCTTC; cdr3_aa: CASSFGLAVYEQFF
clone_size: NA; d_call: NA; v_call: TRBV4-1; j_call: TRBJ2-3; cdr3_nt: TGCGCCAGCAGCCAAGATACCAGGAGGAAGGTAGATACGCAGTATTTT; cdr3_aa: CASSQDTRRKVDTQYF
clone_size: NA; d_call: NA; v_call: TRBV2; j_call: TRBJ2-2; cdr3_nt: TGTGCCAGCAGTGACTTTAGGGCCACCGGGGAGCTGTTTTTT; cdr3_aa: CASSDFRATGELFF
clone_size: many; d_call: NA; v_call: TRBV20-1; j_call: TRBJ2-7; cdr3_nt: TGCAGTGCTACCCAGGACGGTTTTTCCTACGAGCAGTACTTC; cdr3_aa: CSATQDGFSYEQYF
clone_size: many; d_call: NA; v_call: TRBV6-1; j_call: TRBJ1-6; cdr3_nt: TGTGCCAGCAGTCTGGACCGTTATAATTCACCCCTCCACTTT; cdr3_aa: CASSLDRYNSPLHF
clone_size: NA; d_call: TRBD1; v_call: TRBV19; j_call: TRBJ2-7; cdr3_nt: TGTGCCAGTAGTTTGGGACAGCGCGACGAGCAGTACTTC; cdr3_aa: CASSLGQRDEQYF
clone_size: many; d_call: NA; v_call: TRBV6-2/TRBV6-3; j_call: TRBJ2-1; cdr3_nt: TGTGCCAGCAGAGAATACAATGAGCAGTTCTTC; cdr3_aa: CASREYNEQFF
clone_size: many; d_call: NA; v_call: TRBV27; j_call: TRBJ1-5; cdr3_nt: TGTGCCAGCAGTTCACGACAGGCGGGCAATCAGCCCCAGCATTTT; cdr3_aa: CASSSRQAGNQPQHF
clone_size: many; d_call: NA; v_call: TRBV20-1; j_call: TRBJ1-1; cdr3_nt: TGCAGTGCTAGAGGGGTCCTTGAAGCTTTCTTT; cdr3_aa: CSARGVLEAFF
clone_size: many; d_call: NA; v_call: TRBV27; j_call: TRBJ1-1; cdr3_nt: TGTGCCAACCGCCCCATTTTGAACACTGAAGCTTTCTTT; cdr3_aa: CANRPILNTEAFF
clone_size: many; d_call: NA; v_call: TRBV2; j_call: TRBJ1-2; cdr3_nt: TGTGCCAGCAGGGCTGACAACTATGGCTACACCTTC; cdr3_aa: CASRADNYGYTF
clone_size: many; d_call: NA; v_call: TRBV15; j_call: TRBJ1-5; cdr3_nt: TGTGCCACCAGCAGAGAACAGGGCACGGGGCAGCCCCAGCATTTT; cdr3_aa: CATSREQGTGQPQHF
clone_size: many; d_call: NA; v_call: TRBV28; j_call: TRBJ2-1; cdr3_nt: TGTGCCAGCGGCGACAGACAAGTCTACAATGAGCAGTTCTTC; cdr3_aa: CASGDRQVYNEQFF
clone_size: many; d_call: NA; v_call: TRBV11-2; j_call: TRBJ2-5; cdr3_nt: TGTGCCAGCAGCGCCCAGGGGATTGGAGAGACCCAGTACTTC; cdr3_aa: CASSAQGIGETQYF
clone_size: many; d_call: NA; v_call: TRBV5-4; j_call: TRBJ2-3; cdr3_nt: TGTGCCAGCAGCTTGGGCCTCGGAAGAACAGATACGCAGTATTTT; cdr3_aa: CASSLGLGRTDTQYF
clone_size: many; d_call: TRBD1; v_call: TRBV7-3; j_call: TRBJ1-1; cdr3_nt: TGTGCCAGCAGATTACAGGGGAGCACTGAAGCTTTCTTT; cdr3_aa: CASRLQGSTEAFF
clone_size: many; d_call: NA; v_call: TRBV29-1; j_call: TRBJ1-1; cdr3_nt: TGCAGCGTTGAAAGGACGTTTAACACTGAAGCTTTCTTT; cdr3_aa: CSVERTFNTEAFF